The 15 T cell receptor beta chains given below trace back to one sample, sequenced in a study of T cells in Graves' hyperthyroidism and ophthalmopathy. Researchers amplified the TCR beta CDR3 regions from RNA transcripts. Primed by the HTBI set, a first-round RT-PCR was run on the TCR CDR3. In TCRdb, the multiplex PCR reads were re-called with MiXCR into one record per CDR3 protein. The sample yields hundreds of thousands of distinct CDR3 sequences, approximately 15% seen once. Sequencing was performed on blood. All receptors derive from a woman under 30 with Graves' hyperthyroidism.

This clonotype was picked up many times. The chain uses TRBV27 and TRBJ1-1, with D uncertain. CDR3 length: 13 amino acids. Germline-derived CDR1 and CDR2 are MNHEY and SMNVEV (reference sequence). The V end lost 6 bases, the J end lost 3 bases, and 11 bases lay between the germline ends. The CDR3 here is CASSLFADTEAFF. CDR3 DNA sequence: TGTGCCAGCAGCCTCTTCGCGGACACTGAAGCTTTCTTT.

This clonotype was counted a few times. J is TRBJ2-3 and V is TRBV27; 9 positions match TRBD1. Germline V CDR1 and CDR2: MNHEY, SMNVEV (reference sequence). This CDR3 region has 15 residues. Trimming removed 6 bases from V and 8 bases from J; junction bases left unmatched: 12. The CDR3 DNA sequence: TGTGCCAGCAGATGGACAGGGGAAGGTTGGGGTACGCAGTATTTT. It is translated as CASRWTGEGWGTQYF.

The V and J genes are TRBV11-3 and TRBJ1-1; D ambiguous. There are 13 residues in the CDR3. CDR1 is SGHNT, CDR2 YENEEA, per germline. Trimming left V 0 bases short and J 4 bases short, with 6 bases between. CDR3 coding DNA: TGTGCCAGCAGCTTAGAACCCGGCACTGAAGCTTTCTTT. Its translation: CASSLEPGTEAFF.

The genes are TRBV5-5 and TRBJ1-2; D is unresolved. V lost 0 bases to trimming and J lost 3 bases, with 15 bases between them. The CDR3 length is 16 residues. Germline V gene lookup returns CDR1 SGHKS and CDR2 YYEKEE (reference sequence). This chain's CDR3 is CASSLVAGRKDYGYTF. CDR3 in DNA: TGTGCCAGCAGCTTGGTTGCGGGTCGCAAGGACTATGGCTACACCTTC.

This clonotype was counted ten times or more. The chain carries TRBV12-5 and TRBJ2-5; D call uncertain. Deletions cut 7 bases from V and 1 base from J, with 10 bases between. The CDR3 is made up of 13 amino acids. Germline V gene lookup returns CDR1 LGHNT and CDR2 FRNRAP. The CDR3 here is CASAAVAQETQYF. The DNA for the CDR3 is TGTGCTAGTGCGGCGGTAGCCCAAGAGACCCAGTACTTC. Based on the CDR3 plus reference TRBV12-5 and TRBJ2-5, the full variable domain is DARVTQTPRHKVTEMGQEVTMRCQPILGHNTVFWYRQTMMQGLELLAYFRNRAPLDDSGMPKDRFSAEMPDATLATLKIQPSEPRDSAVYFCASAAVAQETQYFGPGTRLLVL.

The chain employs TRBV5-8 and TRBJ2-1; 8 positions agree with TRBD1. The germline gives CDR1 SGHTS, CDR2 YDEGEE. The CDR3 loop spans 16 amino acids. J lost 4 bases, V lost 3 bases, and 9 bases had no gene match. CDR3 DNA: TGTGCCAGCAGCTCTCGTACGGGACAGGCGTACAATGAGCAGTTCTTC. It is translated as CASSSRTGQAYNEQFF.

The chain recombines TRBV29-1 with TRBJ2-7; D gene uncertain. V was shortened by 2 bases and J by 0 bases, with 2 bases between the two germline ends. This CDR3 comprises 11 residues. Germline CDR1 and CDR2: SQVTM and ANQGSEA. This CDR3 is CSVELSYEQYF. The CDR3 DNA is TGCAGCGTTGAACTCTCCTACGAGCAGTACTTC.

This clonotype was seen repeatedly, ten times or more. This may be a read error: a much more frequent sequence differs by one nucleotide. This rearrangement joins TRBV11-3 to TRBJ1-1, with D possibly TRBD1 on 6 matching bases. The germline V gene encodes CDR1 SGHNT and CDR2 YENEEA. CDR3 length: 13 amino acids. The V and J ends lost 6 bases and 1 base respectively, with 9 bases between them. The CDR3 sequence: CASSSGENTEAFF. CDR3 coding DNA: TGTGCCAGCAGTTCAGGGGAGAACACTGAAGCTTTCTTT.

CDR3 bases: TGCGCCAGCAGCGAGCAACTAGCGGACAATGAGCAGTTCTTC. Protein sequence: CASSEQLADNEQFF. V gene TRBV5-1 combines with J gene TRBJ2-1, with 8 bases fitting TRBD2. Germline CDR1 SGHRS, CDR2 YFSETQ. Unmatched junction bases numbered 5, after V lost 4 bases and J lost 5 bases. CDR3 length: 14 residues.

The sample holds many counts of this clonotype. The chain couples TRBV20-1 to TRBJ2-5; D is perhaps TRBD2 (6 bases). The CDR3 has 10 residues. Trimming shortened V by 1 base and J by 14 bases, and 11 bases separated the two germline ends. Per germline, CDR1 DFQATT and CDR2 SNEGSKA (reference sequence). The CDR3: CSARVAGRYF. The CDR3 DNA reads as TGCAGTGCTAGAGTGGCGGGGAGATACTTC.

Notes on this clonotype: A much larger clone lies a single base off, so this may be a read error. V and J are TRBV20-1 and TRBJ2-7, with 8 positions matching TRBD1. Germline V gene lookup returns CDR1 DFQATT and CDR2 SNEGSKA (reference sequence). The J segment lost 4 bases and the V segment lost 0 bases, leaving 8 bases of the junction unmatched. The length of the CDR3 is 15 residues. CDR3 sequence (DNA): TGCAGTGCTAGAGATGGGTACAGGGGGTTGTACGAGCAGTACTTC. It is translated as CSARDGYRGLYEQYF.

This clonotype was counted at least ten times. The chain is built from TRBV5-4 and TRBJ2-7, with D hard to call. The germline V gene has CDR1 SGHNT and CDR2 YYREEE (reference sequence). The CDR3 totals 13 residues. Trimming took off 2 bases at V and 0 bases at J, with 6 bases between the two ends. The chain's CDR3 is CASSFDFSYEQYF. CDR3 nucleotides: TGTGCCAGCAGCTTTGACTTCTCCTACGAGCAGTACTTC.

The sample holds many counts of this clonotype. The J gene is TRBJ2-7, the V gene TRBV3-1; D unresolved. V lost 1 base and J lost 0, with 7 bases in between. This CDR3 region has 14 residues. Germline CDR1 is LGHDT and CDR2 is YNNKEL (reference sequence). The CDR3 spells CASSQGLGSYEQYF. CDR3 sequence (DNA): TGTGCCAGCAGCCAAGGTTTGGGCTCCTACGAGCAGTACTTC.

This clonotype was seen more than once but under ten times. Being one base from a much bigger clone, this may be a read error. The gene calls are TRBV18 and TRBJ2-7, with no clear D. The V end was cut by 2 bases, the J end by 0 bases, with 5 bases between. Germline values: CDR1 KGHSH, CDR2 LQKENI. The CDR3 contains 13 residues. CDR3 sequence: CASSPGISYEQYF. In DNA form, the CDR3 reads TGTGCCAGCTCACCAGGGATCTCCTACGAGCAGTACTTC.

The CDR3 spells CASSLKPGQTTFEKLFF. Here the CDR3 DNA reads TGTGCCAGCAGCCTTAAGCCGGGACAGACCACTTTTGAAAAACTGTTTTTT. V usage is TRBV7-8 and J usage is TRBJ1-4; TRBD1 matches 7 bases. The V and J ends lost 5 bases and 7 bases, in that order; junction bases with no gene match: 16. Germline assignment: CDR1 SGHVS and CDR2 FQNEAQ. This CDR3 region has 17 residues.